The present T cell receptor beta chain was sequenced within a study of T and B cells in COVID-19 patients. TRB rearrangements were amplified by multiplex PCR with BIOMED2 TRB-A/B primers. Each CDR3 protein is one row after TCRdb ran MiXCR on the multiplex PCR reads. This table holds around 10,000 distinct CDR3 sequences, 33% found once. TRB was amplified from approximately 250-480 ng of blood genomic DNA. The sequencing input was blood. The TCR comes from a human donor with active COVID-19.

CDR3 protein: CASSLNSNTGELFF. The CDR3 DNA is TGTGCCAGCAGTTTAAATTCCAACACCGGGGAGCTGTTTTTT. The V and J genes are TRBV12-3 or TRBV12-4 and TRBJ2-2; D is unclear. The CDR3 is 14 residues long. The V end was cut by 2 bases, the J end by 2 bases, with 6 bases between.